This note documents a single TCR beta chain sequence. The germline CDR1 and CDR2 sequences are SGHTA and FQGTGA. With 4 bases removed from V and 8 bases from J, the gap between germline ends came to 6 bases. This CDR3 contains 12 residues. Methods used by the authors: Quantification of nucleated cells was approximated via reference gene primer amplification. Profiling relied on immunoSEQ multiplex PCR, and the TCRdb table lists in-frame clones only, not all of them. D and trimming were read from the DNA, whereas the V and J calls and clone size are those reported in that table. The sample lists roughly 100,000 clones, about three quarters occurring once. The sample is drawn from a study of blood T cell repertoires in COVID-19. Study context: The study drew acute and convalescent COVID-19 samples from the United States, Italy and Spain. In each case, the material was cDNA or gDNA derived from T cells, B-cell-depleted T cells, or PBMCs.

This chain uses TRBV7-3 with TRBJ1-6; D unresolved. The clonotype was recovered from a man aged 65-85 years with acute or convalescent COVID-19. The sequencing input was peripheral blood. The CDR3, as DNA: TGTGCCAGCAGCTCGCCGGATTCACCCCTCCACTTT. It specifies CASSSPDSPLHF. Variable domain in full (rest from reference TRBV7-3 and TRBJ1-6): GAGVSQTPSNKVTEKGKYVELRCDPISGHTALYWYRQSLGQGPEFLIYFQGTGAADDSGLPNDRFFAVRPEGSVSTLKIQRTERGDSAVYLCASSSPDSPLHFGNGTRLTVT.